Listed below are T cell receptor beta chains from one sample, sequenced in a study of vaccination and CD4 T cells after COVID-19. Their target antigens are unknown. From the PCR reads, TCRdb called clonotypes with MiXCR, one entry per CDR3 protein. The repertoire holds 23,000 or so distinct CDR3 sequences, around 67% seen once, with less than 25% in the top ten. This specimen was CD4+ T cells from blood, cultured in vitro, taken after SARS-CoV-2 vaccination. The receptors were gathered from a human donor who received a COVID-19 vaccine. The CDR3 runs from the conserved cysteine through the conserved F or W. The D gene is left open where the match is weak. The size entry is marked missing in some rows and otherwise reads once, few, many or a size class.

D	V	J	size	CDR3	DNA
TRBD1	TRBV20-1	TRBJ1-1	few	CSALGQGAEAFF	TGCAGTGCCTTGGGACAGGGTGCTGAAGCTTTCTTT
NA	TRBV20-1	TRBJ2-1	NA	CSGSYGSYNEQFF	TGCAGTGGCTCGTACGGCTCCTACAATGAGCAGTTCTTC
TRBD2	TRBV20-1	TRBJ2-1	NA	CSARVTSGGGEQFF	TGCAGTGCTAGGGTGACTAGCGGGGGGGGTGAGCAGTTCTTC
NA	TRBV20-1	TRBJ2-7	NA	CSARDRLESSYEQYF	TGCAGTGCTAGAGATAGGCTGGAAAGCTCCTACGAGCAGTACTTC
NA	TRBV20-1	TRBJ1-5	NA	CSASLPLGNQPQHF	TGCAGTGCTAGTTTGCCCCTGGGCAATCAGCCCCAGCATTTT
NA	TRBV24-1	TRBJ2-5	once	CATSDFSGVETQYF	TGTGCCACCAGTGATTTTTCAGGGGTAGAGACCCAGTACTTC
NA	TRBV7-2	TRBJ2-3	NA	CASSLAGELATDTQYF	TGTGCCAGCAGCTTAGCAGGGGAGCTTGCCACAGATACGCAGTATTTT
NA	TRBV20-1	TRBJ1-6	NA	CSARAAGQLNSPLHF	TGCAGTGCTAGAGCGGCGGGACAACTTAATTCACCCCTCCACTTT
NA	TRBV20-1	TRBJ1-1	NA	CSAGDWTVNTEAFF	TGCAGTGCTGGAGATTGGACAGTGAACACTGAAGCTTTCTTT
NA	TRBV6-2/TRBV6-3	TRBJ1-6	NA	CASSPPTGPTLRSPLHF	TGTGCCAGCAGCCCCCCTACGGGACCCACGTTGAGGTCACCCCTCCACTTT
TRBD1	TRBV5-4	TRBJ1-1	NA	CASSLAFGQGAQNTEAFF	TGTGCCAGCAGCTTGGCCTTTGGACAGGGGGCGCAGAACACTGAAGCTTTCTTT
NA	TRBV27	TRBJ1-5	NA	CASSPHRDQPQHF	TGTGCCAGCAGCCCCCACAGGGATCAGCCCCAGCATTTT
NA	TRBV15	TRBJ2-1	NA	CATSRAEGFSYNEQFF	TGTGCCACCAGCAGAGCTGAGGGTTTCTCCTACAATGAGCAGTTCTTC
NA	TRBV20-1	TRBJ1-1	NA	CSARDFTGNENTEAFF	TGCAGTGCTAGAGATTTCACCGGGAACGAGAACACTGAAGCTTTCTTT
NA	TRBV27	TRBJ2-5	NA	CASSTGREETQYF	TGTGCCAGCAGTACAGGACGGGAAGAGACCCAGTACTTC
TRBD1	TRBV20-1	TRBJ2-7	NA	CSAGDRASYEQYF	TGCAGTGCCGGGGACAGGGCCTCCTACGAGCAGTACTTC
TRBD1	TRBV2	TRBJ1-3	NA	CASSGQGNTIYF	TGTGCCAGCAGTGGACAGGGGAACACCATATATTTT
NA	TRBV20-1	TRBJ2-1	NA	CSANLHDNEQFF	TGCAGTGCCAACCTACACGACAATGAGCAGTTCTTC
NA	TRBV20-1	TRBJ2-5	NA	CSASSQGPETQYF	TGCAGTGCTAGTTCCCAGGGCCCGGAGACCCAGTACTTC
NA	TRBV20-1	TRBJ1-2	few	CSASIQVQIGWSYTF	TGCAGTGCTAGTATACAGGTTCAAATTGGTTGGAGCTACACCTTC
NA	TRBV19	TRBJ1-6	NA	CASSIGVQQNSPLHF	TGTGCCAGTAGTATAGGTGTTCAGCAGAATTCACCCCTCCACTTT
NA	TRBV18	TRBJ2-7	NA	CASSSQPRGAGEQYF	TGTGCCAGCTCATCACAACCCCGGGGGGCGGGCGAGCAGTACTTC